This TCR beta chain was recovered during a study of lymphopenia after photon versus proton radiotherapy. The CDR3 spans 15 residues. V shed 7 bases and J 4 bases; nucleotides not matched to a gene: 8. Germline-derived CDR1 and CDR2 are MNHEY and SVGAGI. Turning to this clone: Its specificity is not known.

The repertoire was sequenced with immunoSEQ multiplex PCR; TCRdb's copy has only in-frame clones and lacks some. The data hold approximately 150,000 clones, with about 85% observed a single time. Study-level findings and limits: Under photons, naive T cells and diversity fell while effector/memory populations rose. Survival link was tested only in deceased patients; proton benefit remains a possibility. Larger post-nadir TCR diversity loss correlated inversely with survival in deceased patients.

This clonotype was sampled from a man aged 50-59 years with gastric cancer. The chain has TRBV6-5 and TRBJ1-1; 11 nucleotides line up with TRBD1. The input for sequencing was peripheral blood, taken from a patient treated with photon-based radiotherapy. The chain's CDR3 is CASKNTGTGGTEAFF. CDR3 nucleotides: TGTGCCAGCAAAAATACCGGGACAGGGGGCACTGAAGCTTTCTTT.